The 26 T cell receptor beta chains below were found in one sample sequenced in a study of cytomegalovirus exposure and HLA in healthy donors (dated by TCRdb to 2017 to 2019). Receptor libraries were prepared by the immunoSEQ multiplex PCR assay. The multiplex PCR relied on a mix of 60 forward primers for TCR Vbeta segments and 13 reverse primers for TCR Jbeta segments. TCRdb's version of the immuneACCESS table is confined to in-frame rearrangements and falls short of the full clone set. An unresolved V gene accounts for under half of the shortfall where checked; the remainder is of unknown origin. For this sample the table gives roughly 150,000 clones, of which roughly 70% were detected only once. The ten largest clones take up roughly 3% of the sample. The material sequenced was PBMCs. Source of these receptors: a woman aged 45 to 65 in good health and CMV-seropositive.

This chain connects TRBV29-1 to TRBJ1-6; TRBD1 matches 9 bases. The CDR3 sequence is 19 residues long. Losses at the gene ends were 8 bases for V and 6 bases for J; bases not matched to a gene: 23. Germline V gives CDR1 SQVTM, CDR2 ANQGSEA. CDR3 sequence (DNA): TGCAGCCTCTGTGGGGCGGGGACAGGGCGCCTTCCGTTTAATTCACCCCTCCACTTT. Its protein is CSLCGAGTGRLPFNSPLHF.

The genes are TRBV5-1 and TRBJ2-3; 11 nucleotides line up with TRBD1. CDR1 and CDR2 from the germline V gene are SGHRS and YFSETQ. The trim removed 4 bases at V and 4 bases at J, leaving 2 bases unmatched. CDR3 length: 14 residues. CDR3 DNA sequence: TGCGCCAGCAGCGGGACAGGGGGTTCAGATACGCAGTATTTT. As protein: CASSGTGGSDTQYF.

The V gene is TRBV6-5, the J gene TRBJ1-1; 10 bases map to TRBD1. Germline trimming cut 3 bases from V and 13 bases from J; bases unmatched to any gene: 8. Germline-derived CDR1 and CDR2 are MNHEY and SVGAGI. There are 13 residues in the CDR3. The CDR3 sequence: CASSYTGTGALFF. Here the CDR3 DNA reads TGTGCCAGCAGTTATACCGGGACAGGGGCCCTTTTCTTT.

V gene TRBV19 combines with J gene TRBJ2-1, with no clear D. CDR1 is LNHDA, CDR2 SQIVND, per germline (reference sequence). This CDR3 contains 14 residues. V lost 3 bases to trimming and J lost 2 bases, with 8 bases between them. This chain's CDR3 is CASSIRLAYNEQFF. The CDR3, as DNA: TGTGCCAGTAGTATCCGGTTGGCCTACAATGAGCAGTTCTTC.

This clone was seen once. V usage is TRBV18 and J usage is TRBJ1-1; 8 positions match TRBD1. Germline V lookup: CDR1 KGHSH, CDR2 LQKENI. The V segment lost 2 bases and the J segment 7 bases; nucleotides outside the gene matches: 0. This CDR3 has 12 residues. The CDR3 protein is CASSPGQGEAFF. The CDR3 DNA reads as TGTGCCAGCTCACCAGGACAGGGTGAAGCTTTCTTT.

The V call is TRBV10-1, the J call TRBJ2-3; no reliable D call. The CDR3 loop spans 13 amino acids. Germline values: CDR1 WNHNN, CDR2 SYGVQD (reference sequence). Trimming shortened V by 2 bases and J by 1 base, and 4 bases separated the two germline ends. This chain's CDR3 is CASSEPGTDTQYF. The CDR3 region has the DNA TGCGCCAGCAGTGAGCCAGGCACAGATACGCAGTATTTT.

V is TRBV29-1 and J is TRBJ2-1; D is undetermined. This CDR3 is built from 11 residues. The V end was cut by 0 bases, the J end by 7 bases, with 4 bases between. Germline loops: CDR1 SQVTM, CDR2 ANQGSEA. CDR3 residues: CSVEDRNEQFF. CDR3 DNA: TGCAGCGTTGAAGATCGGAATGAGCAGTTCTTC.

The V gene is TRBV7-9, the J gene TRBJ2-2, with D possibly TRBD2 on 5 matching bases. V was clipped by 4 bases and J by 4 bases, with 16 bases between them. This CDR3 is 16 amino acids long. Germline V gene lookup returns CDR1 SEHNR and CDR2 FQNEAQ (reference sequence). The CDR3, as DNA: TGTGCCAGCAGCTCAATAAGGTTTGGAGGCACCGGGGAGCTGTTTTTT. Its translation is CASSSIRFGGTGELFF.

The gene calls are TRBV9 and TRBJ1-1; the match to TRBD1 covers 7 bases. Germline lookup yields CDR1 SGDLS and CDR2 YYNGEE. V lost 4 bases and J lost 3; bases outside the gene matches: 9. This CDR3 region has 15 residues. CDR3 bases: TGTGCCAGCAGCCTTCGGACAGGAGTGGACACTGAAGCTTTCTTT. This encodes CASSLRTGVDTEAFF.

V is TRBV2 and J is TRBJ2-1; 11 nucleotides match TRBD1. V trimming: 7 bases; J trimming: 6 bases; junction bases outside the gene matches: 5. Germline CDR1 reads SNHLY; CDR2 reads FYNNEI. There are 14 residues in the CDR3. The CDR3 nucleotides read TGTGCCAGCACCGGACAGGGGGCGGGCAATGAGCAGTTCTTC. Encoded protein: CASTGQGAGNEQFF.

Here the CDR3 reads CASSRTSGGRQETQYF. CDR3 DNA sequence: TGTGCCAGCAGCCGAACTAGCGGGGGCCGACAAGAGACCCAGTACTTC. The chain carries TRBV14 and TRBJ2-5, with TRBD2 matching over 11 bases. Germline CDR1 is SGHDN and CDR2 is FVKESK. The V gene end was trimmed by 4 bases and the J gene end by 2 bases; junction bases not matched to a gene: 6. This CDR3 has 16 amino acids.

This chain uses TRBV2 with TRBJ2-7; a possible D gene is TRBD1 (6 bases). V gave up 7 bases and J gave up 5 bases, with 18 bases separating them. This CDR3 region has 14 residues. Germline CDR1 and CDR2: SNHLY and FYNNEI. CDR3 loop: CASTLTGFRNEQYF. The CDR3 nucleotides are TGTGCCAGCACCTTAACAGGGTTCCGGAACGAGCAGTACTTC.

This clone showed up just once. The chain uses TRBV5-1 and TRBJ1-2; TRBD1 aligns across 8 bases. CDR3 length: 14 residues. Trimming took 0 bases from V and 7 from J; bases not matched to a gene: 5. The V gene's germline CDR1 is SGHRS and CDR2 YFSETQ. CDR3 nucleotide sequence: TGCGCCAGCAGCTTGGAAGACAGGGGAGTTGGCTACACCTTC. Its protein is CASSLEDRGVGYTF.

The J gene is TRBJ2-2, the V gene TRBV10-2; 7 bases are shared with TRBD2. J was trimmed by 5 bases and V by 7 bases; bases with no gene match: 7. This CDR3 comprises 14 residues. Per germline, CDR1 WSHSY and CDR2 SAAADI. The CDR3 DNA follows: TGCGCCAGCAATGGGGGGGAAAAAACCGGGGAGCTGTTTTTT. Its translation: CASNGGEKTGELFF.

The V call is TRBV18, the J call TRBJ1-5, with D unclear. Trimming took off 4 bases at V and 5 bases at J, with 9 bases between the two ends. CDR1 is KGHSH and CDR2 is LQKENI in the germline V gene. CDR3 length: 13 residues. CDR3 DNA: TGTGCCAGCTCACAGGTCCGGGATCAGCCCCAGCATTTT. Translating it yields CASSQVRDQPQHF.

CDR3 in amino acids: CASSEDRAEQYF. The CDR3 nucleotides are TGTGCCAGCAGTGAGGACAGGGCCGAGCAGTACTTC. This chain links TRBV2 with TRBJ2-7; TRBD1 matches 8 bases. Germline CDR1 is SNHLY and CDR2 is FYNNEI. V lost 3 bases and J lost 6; bases outside the gene matches: 1. The CDR3 contains 12 residues.

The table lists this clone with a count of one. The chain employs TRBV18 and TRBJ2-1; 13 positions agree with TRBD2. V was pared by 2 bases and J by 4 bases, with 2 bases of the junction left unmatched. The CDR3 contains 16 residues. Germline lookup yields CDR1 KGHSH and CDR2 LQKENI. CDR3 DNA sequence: TGTGCCAGCTCACCAGGACTAGCGGGGGCTTACAATGAGCAGTTCTTC. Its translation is CASSPGLAGAYNEQFF.

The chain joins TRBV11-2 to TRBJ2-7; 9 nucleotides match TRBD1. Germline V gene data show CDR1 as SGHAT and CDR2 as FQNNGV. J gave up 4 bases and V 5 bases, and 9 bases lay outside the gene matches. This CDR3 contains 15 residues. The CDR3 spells CASSPGGDRAYEQYF. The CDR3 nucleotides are TGTGCCAGCAGCCCTGGTGGGGACAGGGCATACGAGCAGTACTTC. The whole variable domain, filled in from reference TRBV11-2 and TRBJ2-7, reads EAGVAQSPRYKIIEKRQSVAFWCNPISGHATLYWYQQILGQGPKLLIQFQNNGVVDDSQLPKDRFSAERLKGVDSTLKIQPAKLEDSAVYLCASSPGGDRAYEQYFGPGTRLTVT.

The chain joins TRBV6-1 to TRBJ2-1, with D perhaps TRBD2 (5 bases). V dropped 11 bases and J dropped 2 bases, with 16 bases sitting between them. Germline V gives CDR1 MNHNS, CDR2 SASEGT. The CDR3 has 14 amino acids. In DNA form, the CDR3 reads TGTGCCGCCGCTAAAAACGGGGCCTACAATGAGCAGTTCTTC. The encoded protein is CAAAKNGAYNEQFF.

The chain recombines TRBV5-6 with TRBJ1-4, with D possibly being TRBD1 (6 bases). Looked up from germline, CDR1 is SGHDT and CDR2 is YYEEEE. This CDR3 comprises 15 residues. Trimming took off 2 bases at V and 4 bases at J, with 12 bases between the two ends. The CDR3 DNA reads TGTGCCAGCAGCTTCATGACAGGATTTAATGAAAAACTGTTTTTT. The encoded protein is CASSFMTGFNEKLFF.

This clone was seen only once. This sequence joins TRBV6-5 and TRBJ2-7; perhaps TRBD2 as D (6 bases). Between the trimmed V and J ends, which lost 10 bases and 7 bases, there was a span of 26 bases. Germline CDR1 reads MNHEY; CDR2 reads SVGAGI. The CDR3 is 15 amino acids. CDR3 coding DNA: TGTGCCACCCGAAGGGCGGGGACCAACCTACGTGAGCAGTACTTC. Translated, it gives CATRRAGTNLREQYF.

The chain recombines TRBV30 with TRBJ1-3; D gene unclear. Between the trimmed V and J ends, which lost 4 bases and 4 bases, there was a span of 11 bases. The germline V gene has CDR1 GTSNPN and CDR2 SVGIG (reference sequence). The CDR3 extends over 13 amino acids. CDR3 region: CAWNVHRGNTIYF. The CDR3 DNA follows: TGTGCCTGGAACGTACATCGCGGAAACACCATATATTTT.

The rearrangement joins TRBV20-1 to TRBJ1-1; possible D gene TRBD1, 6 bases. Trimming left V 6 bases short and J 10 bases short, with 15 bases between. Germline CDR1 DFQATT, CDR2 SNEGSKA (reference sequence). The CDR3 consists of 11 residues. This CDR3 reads CSAKTGSRAFF. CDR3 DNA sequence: TGCAGTGCCAAAACAGGGAGTAGAGCTTTCTTT.

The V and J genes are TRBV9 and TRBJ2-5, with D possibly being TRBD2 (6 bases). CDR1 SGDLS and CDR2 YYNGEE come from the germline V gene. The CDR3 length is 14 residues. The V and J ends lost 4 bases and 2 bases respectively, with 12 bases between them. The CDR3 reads CASSLGGVQETQYF. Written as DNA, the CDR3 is TGTGCCAGCAGCCTCGGGGGAGTACAAGAGACCCAGTACTTC.

CDR3 bases: TGTGCCAGCAGTTACGGTTCGGTTACCTACGAGCAGTACTTC. It translates to CASSYGSVTYEQYF. The chain carries TRBV6-6 and TRBJ2-7; unclear D gene. V was cut by 2 bases and J by 2 bases, with 10 bases left in between. The CDR3 contains 14 residues. Germline V gives CDR1 MNHNY, CDR2 SVGAGI (reference sequence).

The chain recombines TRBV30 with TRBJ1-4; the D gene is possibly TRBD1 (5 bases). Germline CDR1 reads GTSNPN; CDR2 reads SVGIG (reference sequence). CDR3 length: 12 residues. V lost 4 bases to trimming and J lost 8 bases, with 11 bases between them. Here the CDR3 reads CAWTGNEEKLFF. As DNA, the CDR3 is TGTGCCTGGACAGGGAACGAAGAAAAACTGTTTTTT.